The rows below give T cell receptor beta chains drawn from one sample of a study of blood T cell repertoires in COVID-19. Only in-frame clones appear in the TCRdb table, and some are missing; sequencing was by immunoSEQ multiplex PCR. The sample carries tens of thousands of clones, roughly 90% recorded once. Input material: peripheral blood. All receptors derive from a man aged 35 to 55 with COVID-19, enrolled during active disease. Each CDR3 is given without its conserved first and last residue. A D gene is named only where the DNA matches it firmly. Clone size is stated in some rows and not others, as once, few, many or a class when expanded.

>10|NA|TRBV28|TRBD2|TRBJ2-7
ASTGGVYEQY
>12|once|TRBV3-1/TRBV3-2|TRBD2|TRBJ2-1
ASSQEGTSGLKF
>10|NA|TRBV5-1|NA|TRBJ1-2
ASRAENYGYT
>10|NA|TRBV6-5|NA|TRBJ1-6
ASRTTDSPLH
>12|once|TRBV28|NA|TRBJ1-1
ASLTGQMNTEAF
>13|NA|TRBV13|NA|TRBJ2-2
ASRFSDRPPGELF
>13|NA|TRBV2|TRBD2|TRBJ2-3
ASKGTSGGPDTQY
>12|NA|TRBV27|NA|TRBJ2-2
ASMGGVNTGELF
>13|NA|TRBV18|NA|TRBJ2-7
ASSEPFSRISTQY
>15|NA|TRBV18|TRBD2|TRBJ2-3
ASSPKLAGGAADTQY
>10|NA|TRBV7-9|NA|TRBJ1-1
ASSLGQIEAF
>11|NA|TRBV12-3/TRBV12-4|NA|TRBJ2-2
ASSVYGLGELF
>14|NA|TRBV28|TRBD1|TRBJ1-2
ASRLRTGGRDYGYT
>12|NA|TRBV11-2|NA|TRBJ1-6
ASSLAAQRAALH
>9|NA|TRBV30|NA|TRBJ1-2
AWSHRAGYT
>15|NA|TRBV19|TRBD2|TRBJ2-2
ASSWKAGGVGTGELF
>12|NA|TRBV5-6|NA|TRBJ2-2
ASSLGQPTGELF